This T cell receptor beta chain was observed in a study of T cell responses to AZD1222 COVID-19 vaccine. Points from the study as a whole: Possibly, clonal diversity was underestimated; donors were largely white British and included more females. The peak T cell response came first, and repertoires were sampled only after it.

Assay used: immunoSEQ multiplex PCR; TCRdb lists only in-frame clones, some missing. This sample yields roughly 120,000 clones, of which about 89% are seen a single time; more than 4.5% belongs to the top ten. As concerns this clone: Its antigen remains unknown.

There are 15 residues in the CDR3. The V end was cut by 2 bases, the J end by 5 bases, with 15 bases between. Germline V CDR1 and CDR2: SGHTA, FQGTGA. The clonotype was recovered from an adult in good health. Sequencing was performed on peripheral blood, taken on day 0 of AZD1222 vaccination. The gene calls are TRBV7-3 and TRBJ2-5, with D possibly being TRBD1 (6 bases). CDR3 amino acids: CASSLDRGQSETQYF. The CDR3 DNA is TGTGCCAGCAGCTTAGATAGGGGACAAAGTGAGACCCAGTACTTC.